This T cell receptor beta chain was identified in a study of early T cells in non-severe SARS-CoV-2 infection. Turning to the study itself: Chains stayed unpaired after sequencing of bulk RNA from unsorted whole blood.

Attached unique molecular identifiers marked individual cDNA molecules. MiXCR was run by TCRdb on the 5' RACE reads, yielding one entry per CDR3 protein. The sample carries about 50,000 distinct CDR3 sequences, roughly 9.4% recorded once. Within the sample, this clonotype is medium-sized. Its target is unknown. V lost 4 bases, J lost 4 bases, and 2 bases stayed unmatched. The CDR3 contains 13 residues. Germline CDR1 is DFQATT and CDR2 is SNEGSKA (reference sequence). Overall study results and limits: Matches to VDJdb favored anti-spike CD8 responses and missed private and CD4 specificities.

The clonotype comes from an adult who was a healthcare worker with PCR-confirmed SARS-CoV-2 infection or an uninfected control (not recorded which). The chain couples TRBV20-1 to TRBJ2-3; 10 bases map to TRBD2. Sequenced here: whole blood, sampled at baseline. This CDR3 reads CSATSGGADTQYF. The CDR3 nucleotides are TGCAGTGCTACTAGCGGGGGAGCAGATACGCAGTATTTT.